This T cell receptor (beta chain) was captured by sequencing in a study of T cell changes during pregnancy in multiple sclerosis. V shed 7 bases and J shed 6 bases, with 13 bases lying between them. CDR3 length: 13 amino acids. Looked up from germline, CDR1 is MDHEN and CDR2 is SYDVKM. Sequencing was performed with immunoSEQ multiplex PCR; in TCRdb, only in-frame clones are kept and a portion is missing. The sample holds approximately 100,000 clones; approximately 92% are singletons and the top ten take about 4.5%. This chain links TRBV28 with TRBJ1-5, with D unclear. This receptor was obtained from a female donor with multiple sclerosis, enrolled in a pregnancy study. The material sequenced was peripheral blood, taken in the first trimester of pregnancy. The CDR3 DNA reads TGTGCCAGCATCCCCCCGGGAGGTCAGCCCCAGCATTTT. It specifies CASIPPGGQPQHF.